These 22 T cell receptor beta chains were all obtained from the same sample, sequenced in a study of T cells in Graves' hyperthyroidism and ophthalmopathy. Amplification targeted TCR beta CDR3 regions from RNA transcripts. The HTBI primer set was used in a first-round RT-PCR of the TCR CDR3. TCRdb re-derived calls from the multiplex PCR reads in MiXCR, one entry per CDR3 protein. The top ten hold around 15% of the sample, which has 600,000 to 750,000 distinct CDR3 sequences, approximately 15% seen once. The material sequenced was blood. The receptors were sampled from a man in his forties or fifties with Graves' hyperthyroidism.

Ten or more counts support this clonotype. The J gene is TRBJ2-7, the V gene TRBV28, with D perhaps TRBD1 (6 bases). CDR1 is MDHEN, CDR2 SYDVKM, per germline. The CDR3 totals 13 residues. V gave up 6 bases and J gave up 2 bases, with 11 bases separating them. The CDR3 protein is CASRGQPTYEQYF. CDR3 DNA: TGTGCCAGCAGAGGACAGCCGACCTACGAGCAGTACTTC.

As regards this clonotype: One junction end does not reproduce the germline sequence, and a read error may be involved. This chain uses TRBV6-5 with TRBJ1-5; D unresolved. This CDR3 is built from 15 residues. Germline CDR1 and CDR2: MNHEY and SVGAGI. This chain's CDR3 is CASSYSAQYNEPQHF. CDR3 nucleotides: TGTGCCAGCAGTTACTCGGCGCAGTACAATGAGCCCCAGCATTTT.

This clonotype was recorded a few times. V gene TRBV24-1 combines with J gene TRBJ1-5, with D hard to call. With 2 bases removed from V and 6 bases from J, the gap between germline ends came to 4 bases. CDR1 and CDR2 from the germline V gene are KGHDR and SFDVKD. The CDR3 sequence is 12 residues long. DNA of the CDR3: TGTGCCACCAGTGATTCCTCTCAGCCCCAGCATTTT. Translated, it gives CATSDSSQPQHF.

This clonotype was seen more than once but under ten times. V usage is TRBV9 and J usage is TRBJ1-3, with D hard to call. Per germline, CDR1 SGDLS and CDR2 YYNGEE. The CDR3 covers 14 residues. Trimming removed 0 bases from V and 4 bases from J, with 8 bases in between. The CDR3 nucleotides are TGTGCCAGCAGCGTAGGTTACAGCGGAAACACCATATATTTT. This sequence encodes CASSVGYSGNTIYF.

The table lists this clonotype with many counts. The gene calls are TRBV30 and TRBJ1-1; 9 bases fit TRBD1. Germline V lookup: CDR1 GTSNPN, CDR2 SVGIG (reference sequence). The CDR3 consists of 12 residues. Trimming took 2 bases from V and 6 from J; bases not matched to a gene: 1. The CDR3 protein is CAWSTGGSEAFF. DNA of the CDR3: TGTGCCTGGAGTACAGGGGGCTCTGAAGCTTTCTTT.

Turning to this clonotype: At one end the junction does not follow the germline gene, possibly because of a read error. V and J are TRBV28 and TRBJ2-7, with D possibly being TRBD1 (6 bases). From germline, CDR1 is MDHEN and CDR2 SYDVKM. The CDR3 is made up of 14 amino acids. CDR3 in amino acids: CASDRRGETYEQHF. CDR3 DNA sequence: TGTGCCAGCGACAGGAGAGGTGAGACCTACGAGCAGCACTTC.

This clonotype was seen ten or more times. The chain couples TRBV2 to TRBJ2-7; the D is unclear. This CDR3 comprises 13 residues. V lost 10 bases, J lost 2 bases, and 15 bases lay in between. In germline, CDR1 is SNHLY, CDR2 FYNNEI. CDR3 residues: CATLTLATYEQYF. The CDR3 bases are TGTGCCACACTGACTTTAGCAACCTACGAGCAGTACTTC.

This chain uses TRBV5-4 with TRBJ2-3, with 10 bases lining up with TRBD2. V was clipped by 1 base and J by 2 bases; unmatched bases: 4. The length of the CDR3 is 16 residues. The V gene's germline CDR1 is SGHNT and CDR2 YYREEE (reference sequence). The chain's CDR3 is CASSLPSGSFTDTQYF. The CDR3 DNA follows: TGTGCCAGCAGCTTGCCTAGCGGGAGTTTCACAGATACGCAGTATTTT.

This clonotype was counted a single time. The CDR3 reads CASSSGGIVYEQYF. Written as DNA, the CDR3 is TGTGCCAGCAGTTCCGGGGGAATCGTCTACGAGCAGTACTTC. The chain couples TRBV6-2 or TRBV6-3 to TRBJ2-7; maybe TRBD2 (6 bases). Germline V lookup: CDR1 MNHEY, CDR2 SVGEGT. V lost 4 bases and J lost 3, with 13 bases in between. The CDR3 is 14 residues long.

This clonotype appeared a few times. The chain is built from TRBV12-3 or TRBV12-4 and TRBJ2-1, with 12 bases matching TRBD2. The length of the CDR3 is 20 residues. V gave up 5 bases and J gave up 3 bases; unmatched junction bases: 17. CDR3 region: CASSDPWGLAGGGDYNEQFF. The DNA of the CDR3 is TGTGCCAGCAGTGACCCTTGGGGGCTAGCGGGAGGGGGGGACTACAATGAGCAGTTCTTC.

This clonotype came up many times. V gene TRBV7-9 combines with J gene TRBJ1-4; 11 positions match TRBD1. The CDR3 contains 15 residues. Germline V lookup: CDR1 SEHNR, CDR2 FQNEAQ (reference sequence). J lost 8 bases, V lost 5 bases, and 7 bases had no gene match. The CDR3 sequence: CASSRRDRGEEKLFF. The CDR3 DNA sequence: TGTGCCAGCAGCCGCCGGGACAGGGGGGAAGAAAAACTGTTTTTT.

This clonotype was seen repeatedly, ten times or more. The rearrangement uses TRBV12-3 or TRBV12-4 and TRBJ2-1, with D uncertain. This CDR3 has 15 residues. Trimming took 3 bases from V and 4 from J, leaving 13 bases between them. The CDR3 region is CASSLDQNAYNEQFF. The DNA of the CDR3 is TGTGCCAGCAGTTTGGACCAAAACGCTTACAATGAGCAGTTCTTC.

The sample holds many counts of this clonotype. This rearrangement joins TRBV28 to TRBJ2-7; D is perhaps TRBD1 (6 bases). Germline V gene data show CDR1 as MDHEN and CDR2 as SYDVKM. V was pared by 4 bases and J by 3 bases, with 16 bases between. This CDR3 comprises 15 residues. The CDR3 nucleotides are TGTGCCAGCAGTTCCCCTCAGGGGATACGCTACGAGCAGTACTTC. Protein product: CASSSPQGIRYEQYF.

This clonotype was seen many times. The rearrangement joins TRBV19 to TRBJ2-1; weak D call: TRBD2 (5 bases). The CDR3 runs to 15 residues. Germline V gives CDR1 LNHDA, CDR2 SQIVND (reference sequence). The ends were cut back, 5 bases at V and 2 bases at J, with 13 bases in the middle. CDR3 in DNA: TGTGCCAGTAGTTCTGGCGGGCGAACCTACAATGAGCAGTTCTTC. This codes for CASSSGGRTYNEQFF.

This clonotype was observed a handful of times. A much larger clone lies one base from this, so it may be a read error. This chain links TRBV10-3 with TRBJ1-1; D not resolved. Germline CDR1 is ENHRY and CDR2 is SYGVKD. This CDR3 region has 11 residues. V was pared by 8 bases and J by 1 base, with 5 bases between. CDR3 sequence reads: CAIRRNTEAFF. CDR3 coding DNA: TGTGCCATCCGGCGGAACACTGAAGCTTTCTTT.

This clonotype was counted many times. V usage is TRBV3-1 and J usage is TRBJ2-7, with 7 bases fitting TRBD1. The germline V gene has CDR1 LGHDT and CDR2 YNNKEL (reference sequence). Trimming removed 4 bases from V and 7 bases from J; junction bases left unmatched: 1. The CDR3 runs 11 residues. The CDR3 DNA is TGTGCCAGCAGCCGACAGGGTGAGCAGTACTTC. This codes for CASSRQGEQYF.

This clonotype occurred a few times. V is TRBV20-1 and J is TRBJ2-7; TRBD2 matches 8 bases. CDR1 and CDR2 from the germline V gene are DFQATT and SNEGSKA (reference sequence). The trim removed 7 bases at V and 0 bases at J, leaving 5 bases unmatched. The CDR3 totals 13 residues. CDR3: CSGVAGSSYEQYF. The CDR3 DNA sequence: TGCAGTGGGGTAGCGGGGAGCTCCTACGAGCAGTACTTC.

The V call is TRBV13, the J call TRBJ2-5; 14 nucleotides align to TRBD2. From germline, CDR1 is PRHDT and CDR2 FYEKMQ (reference sequence). The V gene end was trimmed by 4 bases and the J gene end by 5 bases; junction bases not matched to a gene: 6. The CDR3 extends over 16 amino acids. The DNA of the CDR3 is TGTGCCAGCAGCTGGGGACTAGCGGGAGTCGGGGAGACCCAGTACTTC. This gives the protein CASSWGLAGVGETQYF.

This clonotype was observed many times. This chain joins TRBV11-2 and TRBJ1-1; D remains unclear. CDR1 is SGHAT and CDR2 is FQNNGV in the germline V gene. Trimming left V 5 bases short and J 1 base short, with 17 bases between. The CDR3 contains 16 residues. The CDR3 DNA sequence: TGTGCCAGCAGCCACTTCGCCGTGCCCGGGAACACTGAAGCTTTCTTT. The encoded protein is CASSHFAVPGNTEAFF. The whole variable domain, filled in from reference TRBV11-2 and TRBJ1-1, reads EAGVAQSPRYKIIEKRQSVAFWCNPISGHATLYWYQQILGQGPKLLIQFQNNGVVDDSQLPKDRFSAERLKGVDSTLKIQPAKLEDSAVYLCASSHFAVPGNTEAFFGQGTRLTVV.

Comment on this clonotype: This may be a read error: a much more frequent sequence differs by one nucleotide. This chain connects TRBV7-2 to TRBJ2-1; 9 bases line up with TRBD1. The germline V gene encodes CDR1 SGHTA and CDR2 FQGNSA. This CDR3 comprises 13 residues. With V trimmed by 4 bases and J by 9 bases, 4 bases remained unmatched. CDR3 nucleotide sequence: TGTGCCAGCAGCTCGGACAGGGGTGGTGAGCAGTTCTTC. It codes for CASSSDRGGEQFF. Complete variable domain (other parts from reference TRBV7-2 and TRBJ2-1): GAGVSQSPSNKVTEKGKDVELRCDPISGHTALYWYRQSLGQGLEFLIYFQGNSAPDKSGLPSDRFSAERTGGSVSTLTIQRTQQEDSAVYLCASSSDRGGEQFFGPGTRLTVL.

V gene TRBV28 combines with J gene TRBJ2-1; 10 bases align to TRBD1. The V segment lost 6 bases and the J segment 7 bases; nucleotides outside the gene matches: 9. Per the germline V gene, CDR1 is MDHEN and CDR2 is SYDVKM. The CDR3 runs to 15 residues. CDR3 sequence (DNA): TGTGCCAGCAGACATTCCGGGACAGGGGAGAATGAGCAGTTCTTC. Amino acids: CASRHSGTGENEQFF. Filled out from reference TRBV28 and TRBJ2-1, the complete variable domain reads DVKVTQSSRYLVKRTGEKVFLECVQDMDHENMFWYRQDPGLGLRLIYFSYDVKMKEKGDIPEGYSVSREKKERFSLILESASTNQTSMYLCASRHSGTGENEQFFGPGTRLTVL.

V gene TRBV7-3 combines with J gene TRBJ1-4; 9 bases map to TRBD1. The V segment lost 5 bases and the J segment 5 bases; nucleotides outside the gene matches: 6. The CDR3 is made up of 15 amino acids. Germline assignment: CDR1 SGHTA and CDR2 FQGTGA. The CDR3 DNA sequence: TGTGCCAGCAGCCCGGGACAGGGCAGGAATGAAAAACTGTTTTTT. Translation: CASSPGQGRNEKLFF. Together with reference TRBV7-3 and TRBJ1-4, the CDR3 gives the full variable domain: GAGVSQTPSNKVTEKGKYVELRCDPISGHTALYWYRQSLGQGPEFLIYFQGTGAADDSGLPNDRFFAVRPEGSVSTLKIQRTERGDSAVYLCASSPGQGRNEKLFFGSGTQLSVL.